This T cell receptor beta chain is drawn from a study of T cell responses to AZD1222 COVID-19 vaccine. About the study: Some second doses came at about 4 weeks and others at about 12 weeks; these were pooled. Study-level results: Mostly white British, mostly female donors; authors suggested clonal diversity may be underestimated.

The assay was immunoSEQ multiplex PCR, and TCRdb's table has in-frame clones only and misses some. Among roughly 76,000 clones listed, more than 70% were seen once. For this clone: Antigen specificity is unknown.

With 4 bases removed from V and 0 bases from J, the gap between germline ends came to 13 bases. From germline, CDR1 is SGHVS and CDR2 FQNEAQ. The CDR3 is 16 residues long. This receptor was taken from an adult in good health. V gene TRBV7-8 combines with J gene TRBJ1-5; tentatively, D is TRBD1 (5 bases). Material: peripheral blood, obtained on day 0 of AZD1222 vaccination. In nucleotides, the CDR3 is TGTGCCAGCAGCTCCCGCCAGGGAGTTAGCAATCAGCCCCAGCATTTT. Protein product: CASSSRQGVSNQPQHF. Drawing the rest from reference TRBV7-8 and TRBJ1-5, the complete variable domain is GAGVSQSPRYKVAKRGQDVALRCDPISGHVSLFWYQQALGQGPEFLTYFQNEAQLDKSGLPSDRFFAERPEGSVSTLKIQRTQQEDSAVYLCASSSRQGVSNQPQHFGDGTRLSIL.